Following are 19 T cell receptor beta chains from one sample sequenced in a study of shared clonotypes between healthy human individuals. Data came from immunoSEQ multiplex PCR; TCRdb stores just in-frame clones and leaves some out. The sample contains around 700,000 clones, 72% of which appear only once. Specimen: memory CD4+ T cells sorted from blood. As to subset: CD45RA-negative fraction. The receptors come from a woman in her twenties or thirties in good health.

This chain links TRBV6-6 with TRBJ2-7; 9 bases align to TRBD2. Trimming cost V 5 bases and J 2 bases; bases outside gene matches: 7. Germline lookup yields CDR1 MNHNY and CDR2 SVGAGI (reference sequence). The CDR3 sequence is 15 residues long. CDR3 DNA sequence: TGTGCCAGCAGTCACCCGACTAGCGGTACCTACGAGCAGTACTTC. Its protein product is CASSHPTSGTYEQYF.

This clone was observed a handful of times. The CDR3 DNA reads TGTGCCAGTAGTGCCGTTAGTGGAATGAGTGAGCAGTTCTTC. It specifies CASSAVSGMSEQFF. The J gene is TRBJ2-1, the V gene TRBV19, with D hard to call. This CDR3 is built from 14 residues. V was pared by 5 bases and J by 9 bases, with 17 bases between. Germline values: CDR1 LNHDA, CDR2 SQIVND (reference sequence).

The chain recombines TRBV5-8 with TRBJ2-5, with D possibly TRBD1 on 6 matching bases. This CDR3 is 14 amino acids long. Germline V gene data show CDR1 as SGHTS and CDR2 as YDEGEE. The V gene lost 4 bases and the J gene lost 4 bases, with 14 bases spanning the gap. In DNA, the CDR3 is TGTGCCAGCAGCCCCCGTACAGGGCTAGAGACCCAGTACTTC. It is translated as CASSPRTGLETQYF.

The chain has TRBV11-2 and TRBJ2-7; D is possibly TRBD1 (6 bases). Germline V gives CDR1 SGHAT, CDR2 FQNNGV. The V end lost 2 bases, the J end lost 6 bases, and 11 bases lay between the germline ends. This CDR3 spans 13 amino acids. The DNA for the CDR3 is TGTGCCAGCAGCTTAACCGACAGGACCGAGCAGTACTTC. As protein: CASSLTDRTEQYF.

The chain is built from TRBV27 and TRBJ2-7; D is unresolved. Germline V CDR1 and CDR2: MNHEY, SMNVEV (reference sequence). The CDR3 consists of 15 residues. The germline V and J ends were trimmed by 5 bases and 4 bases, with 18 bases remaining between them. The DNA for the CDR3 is TGTGCCAGCAGTCCCACCCTGTTGTCCAAATACGAGCAGTACTTC. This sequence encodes CASSPTLLSKYEQYF.

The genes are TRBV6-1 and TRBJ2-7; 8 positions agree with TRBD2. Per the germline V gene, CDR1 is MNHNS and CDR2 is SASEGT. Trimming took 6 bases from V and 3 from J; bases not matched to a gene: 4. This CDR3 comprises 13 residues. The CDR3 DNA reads TGTGCCAGCAGGGCTAGCGGGCTCTACGAGCAGTACTTC. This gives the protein CASRASGLYEQYF.

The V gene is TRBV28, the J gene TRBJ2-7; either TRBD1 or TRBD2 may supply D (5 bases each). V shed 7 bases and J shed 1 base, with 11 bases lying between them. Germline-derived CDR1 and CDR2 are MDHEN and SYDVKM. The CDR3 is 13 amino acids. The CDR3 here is CASKSGQSYEQYF. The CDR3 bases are TGTGCCAGCAAGAGCGGACAATCCTACGAGCAGTACTTC.

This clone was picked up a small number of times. Written as DNA, the CDR3 is TGTGCCAGTAGGCCCGGGACAGGGAGCGAAAAACTGTTTTTT. Amino acids: CASRPGTGSEKLFF. The V gene is TRBV19, the J gene TRBJ1-4; 9 positions match TRBD1. Germline CDR1 LNHDA, CDR2 SQIVND (reference sequence). The CDR3 length is 14 residues. V shed 6 bases and J 8 bases; nucleotides not matched to a gene: 7.

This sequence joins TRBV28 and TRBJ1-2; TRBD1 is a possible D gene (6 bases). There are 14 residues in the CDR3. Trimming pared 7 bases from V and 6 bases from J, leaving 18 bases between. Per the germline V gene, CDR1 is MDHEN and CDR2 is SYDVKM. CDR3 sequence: CASTPGRGPHGYTF. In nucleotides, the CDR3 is TGTGCCAGCACCCCGGGGCGGGGGCCGCATGGCTACACCTTC.

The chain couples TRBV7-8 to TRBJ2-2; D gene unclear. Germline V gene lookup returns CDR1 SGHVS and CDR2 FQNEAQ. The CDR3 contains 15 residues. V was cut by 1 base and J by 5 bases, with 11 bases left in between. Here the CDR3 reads CASSLELVGTGELFF. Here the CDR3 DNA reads TGTGCCAGCAGCTTAGAACTGGTTGGAACCGGGGAGCTGTTTTTT.

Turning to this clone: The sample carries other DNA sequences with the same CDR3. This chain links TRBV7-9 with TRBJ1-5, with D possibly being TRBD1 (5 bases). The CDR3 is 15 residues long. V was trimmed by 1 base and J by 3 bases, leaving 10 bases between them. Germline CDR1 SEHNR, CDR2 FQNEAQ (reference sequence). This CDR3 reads CASSLGQGDNQPQHF. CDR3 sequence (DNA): TGTGCCAGCAGCTTAGGCCAGGGTGACAATCAGCCCCAGCATTTT. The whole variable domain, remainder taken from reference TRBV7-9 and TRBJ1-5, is DTGVSQNPRHKITKRGQNVTFRCDPISEHNRLYWYRQTLGQGPEFLTYFQNEAQLEKSRLLSDRFSAERPKGSFSTLEIQRTEQGDSAMYLCASSLGQGDNQPQHFGDGTRLSIL.

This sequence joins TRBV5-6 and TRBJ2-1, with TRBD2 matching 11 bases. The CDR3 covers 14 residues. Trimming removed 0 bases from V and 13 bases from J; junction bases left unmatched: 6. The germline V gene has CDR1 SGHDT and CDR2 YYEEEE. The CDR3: CASSLGLAGSGQFF. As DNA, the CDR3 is TGTGCCAGCAGCTTGGGACTAGCGGGGTCTGGACAGTTCTTC.

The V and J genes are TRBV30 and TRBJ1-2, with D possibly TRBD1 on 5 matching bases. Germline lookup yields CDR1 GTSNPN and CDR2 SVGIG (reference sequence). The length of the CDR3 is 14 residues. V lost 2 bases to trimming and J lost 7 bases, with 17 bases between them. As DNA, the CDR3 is TGTGCCTGGAGTACCGGGGCCCAGCGGCGTGGCTACACCTTC. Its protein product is CAWSTGAQRRGYTF.

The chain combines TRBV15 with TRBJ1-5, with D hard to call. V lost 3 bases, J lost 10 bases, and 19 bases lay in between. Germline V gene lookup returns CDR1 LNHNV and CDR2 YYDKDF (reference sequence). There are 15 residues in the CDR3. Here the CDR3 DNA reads TGTGCCACCAGCAGGGCCGAGGCAGGCGGCCGACCCCAGCATTTT. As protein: CATSRAEAGGRPQHF.

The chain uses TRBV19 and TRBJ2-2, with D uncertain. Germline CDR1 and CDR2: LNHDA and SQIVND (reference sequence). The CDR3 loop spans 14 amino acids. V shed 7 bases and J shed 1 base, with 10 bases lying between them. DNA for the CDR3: TGTGCCAGTAAAGGCGCAAGGAACACCGGGGAGCTGTTTTTT. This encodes CASKGARNTGELFF.

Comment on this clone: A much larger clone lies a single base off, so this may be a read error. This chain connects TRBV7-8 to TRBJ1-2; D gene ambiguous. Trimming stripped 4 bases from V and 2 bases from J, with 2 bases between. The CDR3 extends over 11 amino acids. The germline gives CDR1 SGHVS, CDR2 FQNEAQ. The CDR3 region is CASSSNYGYTF. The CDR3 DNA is TGTGCCAGCAGCTCGAACTATGGCTACACCTTC.

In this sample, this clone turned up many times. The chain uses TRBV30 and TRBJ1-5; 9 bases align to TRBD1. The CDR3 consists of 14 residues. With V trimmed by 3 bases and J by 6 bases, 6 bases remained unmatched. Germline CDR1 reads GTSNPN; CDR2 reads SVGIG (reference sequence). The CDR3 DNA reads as TGTGCCTGGAGCCGGACAGGGGTTACTCAGCCCCAGCATTTT. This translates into CAWSRTGVTQPQHF.

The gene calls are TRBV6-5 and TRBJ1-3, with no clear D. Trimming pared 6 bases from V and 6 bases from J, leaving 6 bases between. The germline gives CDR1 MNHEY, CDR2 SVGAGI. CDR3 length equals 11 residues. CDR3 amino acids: CASRLLNTIYF. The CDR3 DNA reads TGTGCCAGCAGACTCCTAAACACCATATATTTT.

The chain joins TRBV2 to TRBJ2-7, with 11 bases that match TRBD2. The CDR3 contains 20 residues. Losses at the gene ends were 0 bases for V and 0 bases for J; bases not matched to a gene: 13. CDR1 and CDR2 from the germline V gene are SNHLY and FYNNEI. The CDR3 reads CASSEALLAGDGLSSYEQYF. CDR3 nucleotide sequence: TGTGCCAGCAGTGAAGCCTTACTAGCGGGAGATGGTTTGAGCTCCTACGAGCAGTACTTC.